These 22 T cell receptor beta chains originate from one sample sequenced in a study of blood T cell repertoires in COVID-19. Some clones are missing from TCRdb's copy, which holds only in-frame ones; the method was immunoSEQ multiplex PCR. The sample yields about 240,000 clones, approximately 83% seen once. Sequenced input: PBMCs or T cells enriched from blood (not recorded which). The receptors shown here come from a woman aged 40 to 50 with acute COVID-19.

The rearrangement uses TRBV7-9 and TRBJ2-1; 14 bases align to TRBD2. This CDR3 has 17 amino acids. Germline CDR1 and CDR2: SEHNR and FQNEAQ (reference sequence). V was clipped by 5 bases and J by 3 bases; unmatched bases: 6. CDR3 DNA: TGTGCCAGCAGCCCCGGGACTAGCGGGAGCCACTACAATGAGCAGTTCTTC. Translating gives CASSPGTSGSHYNEQFF.

The chain recombines TRBV5-1 with TRBJ2-1; 13 bases align to TRBD2. Germline values: CDR1 SGHRS, CDR2 YFSETQ. The CDR3 loop spans 17 amino acids. V was pared by 4 bases and J by 9 bases, with 13 bases of the junction left unmatched. CDR3 loop: CASSPDGTSGNIGEQFF. The CDR3 DNA sequence: TGCGCCAGCAGCCCTGACGGGACTAGCGGGAACATTGGTGAGCAGTTCTTC.

This clone has just one count. This chain links TRBV2 with TRBJ2-3; 8 bases agree with TRBD2. CDR3 size: 18 residues. CDR1 and CDR2 (germline): SNHLY, FYNNEI. The junction had 14 bases not matched to a gene; V was cut back by 0 bases and J by 6 bases. For the CDR3, the DNA is TGTGCCAGCAGTGAAGCGTATAAGTCACTAGCGGACGGGGATACGCAGTATTTT. This encodes CASSEAYKSLADGDTQYF.

The chain has TRBV5-1 and TRBJ2-7, with 8 bases that match TRBD2. This CDR3 is 16 amino acids long. Looked up from germline, CDR1 is SGHRS and CDR2 is YFSETQ. The trim removed 2 bases at V and 5 bases at J, leaving 12 bases unmatched. The CDR3 DNA reads TGCGCCAGCAGCTTAGTTCAACGGGAGGGCCGGGACGAGCAGTACTTC. This translates into CASSLVQREGRDEQYF.

The chain employs TRBV29-1 and TRBJ2-2; 7 bases align to TRBD1. The ends lost 5 bases at V and 1 base at J; junction bases unmatched: 1. There are 13 residues in the CDR3. Per germline, CDR1 SQVTM and CDR2 ANQGSEA. The CDR3 sequence is CSVRQGNTGELFF. The CDR3 DNA is TGCAGCGTTCGACAGGGGAACACCGGGGAGCTGTTTTTT.

The V and J genes are TRBV24-1 and TRBJ1-2; D possibly corresponds to TRBD1 (5 bases). V lost 4 bases and J lost 9, with 17 bases in between. This CDR3 has 14 amino acids. The germline V gene has CDR1 KGHDR and CDR2 SFDVKD. This chain's CDR3 is CATSEDGQGESYTF. The CDR3 bases are TGTGCCACCAGTGAAGATGGACAAGGGGAAAGCTACACCTTC.

The rearrangement joins TRBV29-1 to TRBJ1-3; D is unclear. V was cut by 8 bases and J by 0 bases, with 20 bases left in between. CDR3 length: 16 amino acids. The germline CDR1 and CDR2 sequences are SQVTM and ANQGSEA. CDR3 amino acids: CSHAERPKNSGNTIYF. CDR3 nucleotide sequence: TGCAGCCACGCGGAGCGGCCGAAGAACTCTGGAAACACCATATATTTT.

The table lists this clone with a count of one. V gene TRBV19 combines with J gene TRBJ2-4, with D hard to call. Trimming shortened V by 4 bases and J by 8 bases, and 3 bases separated the two germline ends. CDR1 is LNHDA and CDR2 is SQIVND in the germline V gene (reference sequence). The CDR3 is 10 residues long. The chain's CDR3 is CASSRDIQYF. For the CDR3, the DNA is TGTGCCAGTAGTAGAGACATTCAGTACTTC.

This clone occurred a few times. The chain recombines TRBV5-6 with TRBJ2-1; TRBD2 aligns across 8 bases. This CDR3 contains 15 residues. Germline values: CDR1 SGHDT, CDR2 YYEEEE. Unmatched junction bases numbered 7, after V lost 0 bases and J lost 8 bases. The CDR3 sequence is CASSLEGTRVDEQFF. CDR3 coding DNA: TGTGCCAGCAGCTTGGAAGGGACTAGGGTTGATGAGCAGTTCTTC.

This clone turned up a few times. This chain links TRBV25-1 with TRBJ1-2; 9 nucleotides agree with TRBD1. The CDR3 loop spans 15 amino acids. The V segment lost 1 base and the J segment 8 bases; nucleotides outside the gene matches: 8. CDR1 is MGHDK and CDR2 is SYGVNS in the germline V gene. The CDR3 sequence is CASSESRTGVGGYTF. CDR3 DNA: TGTGCCAGCAGTGAATCCCGGACAGGGGTTGGGGGCTACACCTTC.

This clone occurred many times. The chain is built from TRBV11-2 and TRBJ2-7; 8 bases align to TRBD1. Germline assignment: CDR1 SGHAT and CDR2 FQNNGV. CDR3 length: 14 amino acids. Germline trimming cut 4 bases from V and 4 bases from J; bases unmatched to any gene: 6. The CDR3 bases are TGTGCCAGCAGCTCGAGGACAGGGAGGTACGAGCAGTACTTC. Translated: CASSSRTGRYEQYF.

The chain uses TRBV2 and TRBJ2-5; D is unclear. CDR3 length: 11 amino acids. Deletions cut 7 bases from V and 2 bases from J, with 5 bases between. Per the germline V gene, CDR1 is SNHLY and CDR2 is FYNNEI. The CDR3 DNA reads TGTGCCAGCACCCAGCAAGAGACCCAGTACTTC. Its translation: CASTQQETQYF.

V is TRBV11-2 and J is TRBJ2-1; TRBD1 is a possible D gene (5 bases). CDR3 length equals 17 residues. Per the germline V gene, CDR1 is SGHAT and CDR2 is FQNNGV. The V end lost 5 bases, the J end lost 0 bases, and 17 bases lay between the germline ends. The CDR3 DNA sequence: TGTGCCAGCAGCCCAAGGACACCCTCGAGCTCCTACAATGAGCAGTTCTTC. This gives the protein CASSPRTPSSSYNEQFF.

The chain is built from TRBV7-8 and TRBJ2-1; maybe TRBD1 (6 bases). This CDR3 is built from 15 residues. Germline values: CDR1 SGHVS, CDR2 FQNEAQ. Trimming pared 1 base from V and 5 bases from J, leaving 12 bases between. This CDR3 is CASSLGQGPNNEQFF. CDR3 in DNA: TGTGCCAGCAGCTTAGGCCAGGGGCCAAACAATGAGCAGTTCTTC.

V is TRBV4-2 and J is TRBJ1-3, with TRBD1 as a possible D gene (6 bases). Germline CDR1 is LGHNA and CDR2 is YNFKEQ. This CDR3 has 15 amino acids. V lost 8 bases and J lost 0, with 14 bases in between. CDR3 protein: CASGHRAHSGNTIYF. The DNA of the CDR3 is TGTGCCAGCGGTCACAGGGCCCACTCTGGAAACACCATATATTTT.

This chain links TRBV29-1 with TRBJ1-1; D not resolved. The germline V and J ends were trimmed by 1 base and 7 bases, with 10 bases remaining between them. The CDR3 is 12 residues long. Germline assignment: CDR1 SQVTM and CDR2 ANQGSEA. The CDR3 DNA follows: TGCAGCGTTGAAGCCCGGGAGGATGAAGCTTTCTTT. It codes for CSVEAREDEAFF. Full variable domain (remainder filled in from reference TRBV29-1 and TRBJ1-1): SAVISQKPSRDICQRGTSLTIQCQVDSQVTMMFWYRQQPGQSLTLIATANQGSEATYESGFVIDKFPISRPNLTFSTLTVSNMSPEDSSIYLCSVEAREDEAFFGQGTRLTVV.

CDR3 region: CASSLGVGTGGPSYNEQFF. CDR3 DNA sequence: TGCGCCAGCAGCTTGGGGGTCGGGACAGGGGGCCCCAGTTACAATGAGCAGTTCTTC. The V gene is TRBV5-1, the J gene TRBJ2-1; 12 nucleotides align to TRBD1. Per the germline V gene, CDR1 is SGHRS and CDR2 is YFSETQ. The V and J ends lost 0 bases and 4 bases, in that order; junction bases with no gene match: 11. There are 19 residues in the CDR3. Using reference TRBV5-1 and TRBJ2-1 for the parts outside the CDR3, the full variable domain is KAGVTQTPRYLIKTRGQQVTLSCSPISGHRSVSWYQQTPGQGLQFLFEYFSETQRNKGNFPGRFSGRQFSNSRSEMNVSTLELGDSALYLCASSLGVGTGGPSYNEQFFGPGTRLTVL.

The chain is built from TRBV30 and TRBJ1-1; D might be TRBD1 (6 bases). The V gene lost 0 bases and the J gene lost 7 bases, with 6 bases spanning the gap. Germline V gene sequence: CDR1 GTSNPN, CDR2 SVGIG (reference sequence). This CDR3 is 11 amino acids long. The CDR3 is CAWSVDSEAFF. CDR3 bases: TGTGCCTGGAGTGTGGACAGTGAAGCTTTCTTT.

This clone was seen only a few times. The gene calls are TRBV5-4 and TRBJ2-7; 8 bases align to TRBD2. The CDR3 totals 13 residues. The J segment lost 6 bases and the V segment lost 4 bases, leaving 6 bases of the junction unmatched. CDR1 and CDR2 from the germline V gene are SGHNT and YYREEE (reference sequence). This chain's CDR3 is CASSLELAAEQYF. CDR3 DNA: TGTGCCAGCAGCCTTGAACTAGCGGCCGAGCAGTACTTC.

The chain recombines TRBV29-1 with TRBJ2-7, with 7 bases fitting TRBD1. CDR3 length: 14 residues. V shed 4 bases, J shed 4 bases, and the junction held 10 bases outside the gene matches. The germline CDR1 and CDR2 sequences are SQVTM and ANQGSEA. In DNA form, the CDR3 reads TGCAGCGTTGTTTCGACAGGGTTCGGGTACGAGCAGTACTTC. Translating it yields CSVVSTGFGYEQYF.

This chain joins TRBV11-1 and TRBJ1-3; D call uncertain. CDR3 length equals 16 residues. Between the trimmed V and J ends, which lost 2 bases and 0 bases, there was a span of 11 bases. Germline-derived CDR1 and CDR2 are SGHAT and FQDESV (reference sequence). As DNA, the CDR3 is TGTGCCAGCAGCTTACAAGGCGGTCTCTCTGGAAACACCATATATTTT. It is translated as CASSLQGGLSGNTIYF.

The chain carries TRBV6-1 and TRBJ2-1; 8 bases fit TRBD2. Per the germline V gene, CDR1 is MNHNS and CDR2 is SASEGT. The V and J ends lost 2 bases and 4 bases, in that order; junction bases with no gene match: 10. CDR3 length equals 17 residues. The CDR3 DNA sequence: TGTGCCAGCAGTGAAAGTTCTAGCGGGTCTATTTACAATGAGCAGTTCTTC. It is translated as CASSESSSGSIYNEQFF.